The T cell receptor beta chain under discussion was sequenced for a study of T cells in Graves' hyperthyroidism and ophthalmopathy. This clonotype was seen only a few times. Germline V gene sequence: CDR1 MNHEY, CDR2 SVGAGI. Trimming took 5 bases from V and 3 from J, leaving 14 bases between them. This CDR3 contains 14 residues. RNA transcripts provided the source from which TCR beta CDR3 regions were amplified. First-round RT-PCR of the TCR CDR3 relied on the HTBI primer set. TCRdb used MiXCR to reprocess the multiplex PCR reads, holding one entry per CDR3 protein. This table holds hundreds of thousands of distinct CDR3 sequences, roughly 17% found once.

The sequence was collected from a woman in her twenties or thirties with Graves' hyperthyroidism. This chain uses TRBV6-5 with TRBJ2-7; D unresolved. The source material was blood. The CDR3 DNA reads TGTGCCAGCAGTATACAGCTTTTTAACTACGAGCAGTACTTC. It encodes CASSIQLFNYEQYF.